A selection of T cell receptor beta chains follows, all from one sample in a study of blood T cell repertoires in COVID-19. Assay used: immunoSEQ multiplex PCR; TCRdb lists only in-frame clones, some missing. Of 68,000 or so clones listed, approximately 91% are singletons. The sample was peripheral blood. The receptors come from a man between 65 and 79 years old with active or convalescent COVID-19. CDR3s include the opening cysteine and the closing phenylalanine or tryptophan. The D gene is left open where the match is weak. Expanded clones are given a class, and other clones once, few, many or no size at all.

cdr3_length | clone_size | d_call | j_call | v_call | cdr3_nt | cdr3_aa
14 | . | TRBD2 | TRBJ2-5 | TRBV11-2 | TGTGCCAGCAGCTCGAGCGGGGTCCAAGAGACCCAGTACTTC | CASSSSGVQETQYF
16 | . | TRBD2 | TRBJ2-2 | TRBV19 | TGTGCCAGTAGGAAACTAGCGGCCACGAACACCGGGGAGCTGTTTTTT | CASRKLAATNTGELFF
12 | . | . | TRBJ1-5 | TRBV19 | TGTGCCAGTAGCGACACGAATCAGCCCCAGCATTTT | CASSDTNQPQHF
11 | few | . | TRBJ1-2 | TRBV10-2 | TGCGCCACCAACCAAGGGGATGGCTACACCTTC | CATNQGDGYTF
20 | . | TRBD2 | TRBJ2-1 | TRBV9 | TGTGCCAGCAGCGCTTTCACCGGGACTAGCGGGGGGCCCTTCTACAATGAGCAGTTCTTC | CASSAFTGTSGGPFYNEQFF
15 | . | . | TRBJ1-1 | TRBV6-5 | TGTGCCAGCAGTTCACCTTTTACAACGAACACTGAAGCTTTCTTT | CASSSPFTTNTEAFF
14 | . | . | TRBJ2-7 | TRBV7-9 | TGTGCCAGCAGCTTAGGTTCCGTAGACTACGAGCAGTACTTC | CASSLGSVDYEQYF
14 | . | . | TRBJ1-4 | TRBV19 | TGTGCCAGTAGTTATCGGGGAGCTAATGAAAAACTGTTTTTT | CASSYRGANEKLFF
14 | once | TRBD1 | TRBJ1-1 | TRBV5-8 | TGTGCCAGCAGCCTTCTCAGGGGGCTCTGGAGAGCTTTCTTT | CASSLLRGLWRAFF
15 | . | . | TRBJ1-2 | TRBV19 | TGTGCCAGTAGTATAGCGAGCGATTCTAACTATGGCTACACCTTC | CASSIASDSNYGYTF
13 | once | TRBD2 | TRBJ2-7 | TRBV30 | TGTGCCTGGAGTCTCGGGACTACCTACGAGCAGTACTTC | CAWSLGTTYEQYF
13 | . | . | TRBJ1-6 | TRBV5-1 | TGCGCCAGCAGCTTAACAGAGAATTCACCCCTCCACTTT | CASSLTENSPLHF
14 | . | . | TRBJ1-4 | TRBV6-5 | TGTGCCAGCAGTATCAGGGGAACTAATGAAAAACTGTTTTTT | CASSIRGTNEKLFF
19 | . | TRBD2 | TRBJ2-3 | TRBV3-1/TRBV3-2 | TGTGCCAGCAGCCCCTTCGGACTAGCGGGGGGACCAAGCACAGATACGCAGTATTTT | CASSPFGLAGGPSTDTQYF
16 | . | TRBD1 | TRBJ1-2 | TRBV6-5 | TGTGCCAGCAGTTACAATTTCGGCAGGGGGTCCAGTGGCTACACCTTC | CASSYNFGRGSSGYTF
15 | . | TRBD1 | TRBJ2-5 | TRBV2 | TGTGCCACCAGAAGTTTGGACAGGGTTCAAGAGACCCAGTACTTC | CATRSLDRVQETQYF
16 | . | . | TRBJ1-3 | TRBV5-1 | TGCGCCAGCAGCTTGGGCGGGGGTTTCTCTGGAAACACCATATATTTT | CASSLGGGFSGNTIYF
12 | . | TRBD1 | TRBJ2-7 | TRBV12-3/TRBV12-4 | TGTGCCAGCAGTGGACAGGGTCCCGAGCAGTACTTC | CASSGQGPEQYF
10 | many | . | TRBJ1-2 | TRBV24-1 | TGTGCCACCAGCATCAATGGCTACACCTTC | CATSINGYTF
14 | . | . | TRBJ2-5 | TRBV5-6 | TGTGCCAGCAGCTTGGTTGCCCTCCAGGAGACCCAGTACTTC | CASSLVALQETQYF
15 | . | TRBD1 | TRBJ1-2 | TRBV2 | TGTGCCCGACGAGGACAGGGGGCAGGAGGCTATGGCTACACCTTC | CARRGQGAGGYGYTF
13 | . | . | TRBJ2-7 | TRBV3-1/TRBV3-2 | TGTGCCAGCAGCCAAGATCAAGGCAGGAGCAGGGACTTC | CASSQDQGRSRDF
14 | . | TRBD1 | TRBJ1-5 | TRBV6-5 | TGTGCCAGCAGAGGGACAGGGGCGAGTCAGCCCCAGCATTTT | CASRGTGASQPQHF
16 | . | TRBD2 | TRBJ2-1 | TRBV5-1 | TGCGCCAGCAGCTTGGCCCTGGCGGGGGGGCAGAATGAGCAGTTCTTC | CASSLALAGGQNEQFF
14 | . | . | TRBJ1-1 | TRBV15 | TGTGCCACCAGCAGACCCCGGGGGAACACTGAAGCTTTCTTT | CATSRPRGNTEAFF
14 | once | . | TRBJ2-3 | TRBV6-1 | TGTGCCAGCAGTGAGGATGGAGGCACAGATACGCAGTATTTT | CASSEDGGTDTQYF
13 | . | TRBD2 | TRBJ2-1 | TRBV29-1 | TGCAGCGTTACCCCGGGACTAGGAAGTGAGCAGTTCTTC | CSVTPGLGSEQFF
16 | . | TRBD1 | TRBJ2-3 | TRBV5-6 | TGTGCCAGCAGCCCACCCCCGGGACAGGGGGGGGGTACGCAGTATTTT | CASSPPPGQGGGTQYF
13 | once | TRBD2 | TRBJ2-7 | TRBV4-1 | TGCGCCAGCAGCCAGGGGGGGGTCTACGAGCAGTACTTC | CASSQGGVYEQYF
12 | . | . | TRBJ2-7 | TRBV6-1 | TGTGCCAGCAGTGAAGGTGCGGGAGAGCAGTACTTC | CASSEGAGEQYF
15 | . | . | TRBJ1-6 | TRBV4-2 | TGTGCCAGCAGCCAAGTCGACAGAAATAATTCACCCCTCCACTTT | CASSQVDRNNSPLHF